These 29 T cell receptor beta chains originate from one sample sequenced in a study of cytomegalovirus exposure and HLA in healthy donors. 13 Jbeta primers and 60 Vbeta primers were used for the PCR. TCRdb's table, derived via immunoSEQ multiplex PCR, lists solely in-frame clones and lacks some. The sample yields approximately 140,000 clones, nearly 90% seen once. The sequencing input was PBMCs. All receptors come from a woman aged 40 to 50 in good health and CMV-seronegative.

This clone has a handful of counts. This chain links TRBV19 with TRBJ2-7, with TRBD2 matching over 11 bases. Germline V gives CDR1 LNHDA, CDR2 SQIVND (reference sequence). The CDR3 length is 16 residues. V lost 5 bases to trimming and J lost 2 bases; unmatched junction nucleotides: 8. DNA for the CDR3: TGTGCCAGTAGTCAAAGGACTAGCGGGCGACCCTACGAGCAGTACTTC. This encodes CASSQRTSGRPYEQYF.

To note about this clone: As the CDR3 is not closed by the conserved phenylalanine or tryptophan, this likely results from a read error. V is TRBV5-1 and J is TRBJ2-7, with 7 bases identical to TRBD1. Germline-derived CDR1 and CDR2 are SGHRS and YFSETQ. The CDR3 is 14 residues long. V gave up 1 base and J gave up 3 bases; unmatched junction bases: 4. The CDR3, as DNA: TGCGCCAGCAGCTTGACAGGGGAAGGCTACGAGCAGTACCTC. Translating it yields CASSLTGEGYEQYL.

The genes are TRBV5-4 and TRBJ2-3; 11 nucleotides line up with TRBD2. V shed 4 bases, J shed 6 bases, and the junction held 16 bases outside the gene matches. Germline loops: CDR1 SGHNT, CDR2 YYREEE (reference sequence). The CDR3 runs 18 residues. The CDR3 here is CASSTPTSGIGGGDTQYF. Here the CDR3 DNA reads TGTGCCAGCAGCACCCCGACTAGCGGGATCGGAGGGGGGGATACGCAGTATTTT. Drawing the rest from reference TRBV5-4 and TRBJ2-3, the complete variable domain is ETGVTQSPTHLIKTRGQQVTLRCSSQSGHNTVSWYQQALGQGPQFIFQYYREEENGRGNFPPRFSGLQFPNYSSELNVNALELDDSALYLCASSTPTSGIGGGDTQYFGPGTRLTVL.

Comments on this clone: Other DNA sequences in this specimen translate into the identical CDR3. The rearrangement joins TRBV28 to TRBJ2-2; 8 bases map to TRBD1. This CDR3 spans 15 amino acids. V shed 5 bases and J 3 bases; nucleotides not matched to a gene: 5. Germline lookup yields CDR1 MDHEN and CDR2 SYDVKM. The CDR3 reads CASSPGQADTGELFF. The CDR3 nucleotides are TGTGCCAGCAGTCCGGGACAGGCGGACACCGGGGAGCTGTTTTTT. Full variable domain (rest looked up from reference TRBV28 and TRBJ2-2): DVKVTQSSRYLVKRTGEKVFLECVQDMDHENMFWYRQDPGLGLRLIYFSYDVKMKEKGDIPEGYSVSREKKERFSLILESASTNQTSMYLCASSPGQADTGELFFGEGSRLTVL.

V is TRBV9 and J is TRBJ2-1, with TRBD1 identical over 10 bases. Trimming removed 4 bases from V and 8 bases from J; junction bases left unmatched: 3. The germline CDR1 and CDR2 sequences are SGDLS and YYNGEE. This CDR3 has 13 amino acids. The CDR3 loop reads CASSRTGGDEQFF. The CDR3 region has the DNA TGTGCCAGCAGCCGGACAGGGGGGGATGAGCAGTTCTTC.

The DNA of the CDR3 is TGTGCCAGCAGTCTCTTGCGACTAGCGGTCACCAGTGAGTTATACGAGCAGTACTTC. Protein: CASSLLRLAVTSELYEQYF. The chain joins TRBV5-8 to TRBJ2-7, with 9 positions matching TRBD2. Germline V CDR1 and CDR2: SGHTS, YDEGEE. The V and J ends lost 5 bases and 4 bases, in that order; junction bases with no gene match: 22. The CDR3 sequence is 19 residues long.

The rearrangement joins TRBV9 to TRBJ2-1, with no clear D. Per the germline V gene, CDR1 is SGDLS and CDR2 is YYNGEE. The CDR3 spans 16 residues. The V end lost 4 bases, the J end lost 6 bases, and 20 bases lay between the germline ends. The CDR3 is CASSPRRGDFSNEQFF. The DNA for the CDR3 is TGTGCCAGCAGCCCCCGTAGAGGAGATTTTAGCAATGAGCAGTTCTTC.

This clone was found once. V and J are TRBV5-1 and TRBJ2-7; 8 bases are a match to TRBD2. The germline CDR1 and CDR2 sequences are SGHRS and YFSETQ. After removal of 5 bases from V and 2 bases from J, the junction contained 3 bases not matched to a gene. CDR3 length: 13 amino acids. The CDR3 DNA is TGCGCCAGCAGAGACGGGAGGGCCTACGAGCAGTACTTC. Encoded protein: CASRDGRAYEQYF. The entire variable domain, with the rest obtained from reference TRBV5-1 and TRBJ2-7, is as follows: KAGVTQTPRYLIKTRGQQVTLSCSPISGHRSVSWYQQTPGQGLQFLFEYFSETQRNKGNFPGRFSGRQFSNSRSEMNVSTLELGDSALYLCASRDGRAYEQYFGPGTRLTVT.

The chain carries TRBV7-9 and TRBJ1-2; maybe TRBD1 (5 bases). The CDR3 extends over 12 amino acids. V lost 7 bases, J lost 4 bases, and 10 bases lay in between. The germline V gene encodes CDR1 SEHNR and CDR2 FQNEAQ (reference sequence). The DNA for the CDR3 is TGTGCCAGCACCACCGACAGCTATGGCTACACCTTC. Protein product: CASTTDSYGYTF.

The V gene is TRBV7-6, the J gene TRBJ2-5; 10 nucleotides agree with TRBD1. The length of the CDR3 is 15 residues. CDR1 is SGHVS and CDR2 is FNYEAQ in the germline V gene. Unmatched junction bases numbered 8, after V lost 6 bases and J lost 4 bases. The DNA for the CDR3 is TGTGCCAGCAGAACTGGACAGGGGGGGACAGAGACCCAGTACTTC. Its protein is CASRTGQGGTETQYF. The full variable domain, its missing parts supplied by reference TRBV7-6 and TRBJ2-5, is GAGVSQSPRYKVTKRGQDVALRCDPISGHVSLYWYRQALGQGPEFLTYFNYEAQQDKSGLPNDRFSAERPEGSISTLTIQRTEQRDSAMYRCASRTGQGGTETQYFGPGTRLLVL.

The V and J genes are TRBV13 and TRBJ2-6; 9 positions match TRBD2. Germline V lookup: CDR1 PRHDT, CDR2 FYEKMQ (reference sequence). The CDR3 is 17 amino acids. The V and J ends lost 5 bases and 2 bases, in that order; junction bases with no gene match: 7. Here the CDR3 DNA reads TGTGCCAGCAGCCCGTACCGACTAGCGGCTGGGGCCAACGTCCTGACTTTC. Amino acids: CASSPYRLAAGANVLTF.

J is TRBJ2-1 and V is TRBV5-1, with D possibly matching TRBD2 (5 bases). The CDR3 is made up of 13 amino acids. With 4 bases removed from V and 6 bases from J, the gap between germline ends came to 11 bases. CDR1 and CDR2 (germline): SGHRS, YFSETQ. The CDR3: CASSETSSNEQFF. The DNA for the CDR3 is TGCGCCAGCAGCGAAACTAGTTCCAATGAGCAGTTCTTC.

The chain recombines TRBV29-1 with TRBJ2-1; 8 bases align to TRBD2. Per the germline V gene, CDR1 is SQVTM and CDR2 is ANQGSEA. With 1 base clipped from V and 1 base from J, the junction kept 18 bases outside the gene matches. This CDR3 has 20 amino acids. The CDR3 coding sequence is TGCAGCGTTGAAGGAAGGGGAGCGGGAGTACCCCCCCTATCCTACAATGAGCAGTTCTTC. It codes for CSVEGRGAGVPPLSYNEQFF.

The rearrangement links TRBV7-8 to TRBJ2-7; 9 bases align to TRBD2. Losses at the gene ends were 1 base for V and 5 bases for J; bases not matched to a gene: 9. Germline CDR1 and CDR2: SGHVS and FQNEAQ. This CDR3 comprises 16 residues. The CDR3 region is CASSLGQREELDEQYF. In DNA form, the CDR3 reads TGTGCCAGCAGCTTAGGCCAGCGGGAGGAGTTGGACGAGCAGTACTTC.

The V and J genes are TRBV6-5 and TRBJ2-1; TRBD2 aligns across 7 bases. This CDR3 spans 15 amino acids. From germline, CDR1 is MNHEY and CDR2 SVGAGI. After removal of 1 base from V and 6 bases from J, the junction contained 6 bases not matched to a gene. The CDR3 nucleotides read TGTGCCAGCAGTTACTGGGAGGGCCCTGGCAATGAGCAGTTCTTC. It translates to CASSYWEGPGNEQFF.

The chain recombines TRBV19 with TRBJ2-2; D is unresolved. The CDR3 is 13 residues long. CDR1 is LNHDA and CDR2 is SQIVND in the germline V gene (reference sequence). V lost 5 bases to trimming and J lost 6 bases, with 10 bases between them. CDR3 residues: CASSARWSGELFF. As DNA, the CDR3 is TGTGCCAGTAGTGCCCGGTGGTCCGGGGAGCTGTTTTTT.

This chain links TRBV27 with TRBJ2-3; D possibly corresponds to TRBD1 (5 bases). The V end lost 9 bases, the J end lost 5 bases, and 12 bases lay between the germline ends. The CDR3 has 12 residues. Germline CDR1 reads MNHEY; CDR2 reads SMNVEV (reference sequence). The CDR3 reads CASSRVGDTQYF. The CDR3 nucleotides read TGTGCCAGTAGCAGGGTAGGAGATACGCAGTATTTT.

V usage is TRBV7-9 and J usage is TRBJ2-7; D remains ambiguous. With 3 bases removed from V and 5 bases from J, the gap between germline ends came to 5 bases. Germline CDR1 reads SEHNR; CDR2 reads FQNEAQ (reference sequence). The CDR3 is made up of 11 amino acids. The CDR3 loop reads CASSFTHEQYF. The CDR3 nucleotides are TGTGCCAGCAGCTTTACACACGAGCAGTACTTC.

The chain recombines TRBV5-1 with TRBJ2-1; TRBD2 matches 7 bases. Germline CDR1 is SGHRS and CDR2 is YFSETQ. The J segment lost 7 bases and the V segment lost 0 bases, leaving 7 bases of the junction unmatched. The length of the CDR3 is 15 residues. Here the CDR3 reads CASSLVPSGTNEQFF. The CDR3 DNA reads TGCGCCAGCAGCTTGGTACCTAGCGGAACAAATGAGCAGTTCTTC. The whole variable domain, filled in from reference TRBV5-1 and TRBJ2-1, reads KAGVTQTPRYLIKTRGQQVTLSCSPISGHRSVSWYQQTPGQGLQFLFEYFSETQRNKGNFPGRFSGRQFSNSRSEMNVSTLELGDSALYLCASSLVPSGTNEQFFGPGTRLTVL.

The J gene is TRBJ2-1, the V gene TRBV4-2; TRBD2 aligns across 9 bases. Germline V gene lookup returns CDR1 LGHNA and CDR2 YNFKEQ. The trim removed 1 base at V and 2 bases at J, leaving 3 bases unmatched. The CDR3 has 16 amino acids. The CDR3 DNA reads TGTGCCAGCAGCCAAGCTAGCGGGGCCACCTACAATGAGCAGTTCTTC. Protein: CASSQASGATYNEQFF.

This clone has only a few counts. The chain uses TRBV4-2 and TRBJ2-5, with 7 bases that match TRBD2. Looked up from germline, CDR1 is LGHNA and CDR2 is YNFKEQ. The CDR3 runs to 15 residues. V trimming: 3 bases; J trimming: 1 base; junction bases outside the gene matches: 5. CDR3 nucleotide sequence: TGTGCCAGCAGCCATCAGCGGGGCCTCCAAGAGACCCAGTACTTC. The encoded protein is CASSHQRGLQETQYF.

J is TRBJ1-6 and V is TRBV6-1; 9 bases agree with TRBD1. Germline V CDR1 and CDR2: MNHNS, SASEGT. The CDR3 runs to 15 residues. Germline trimming cut 6 bases from V and 10 bases from J; bases unmatched to any gene: 10. CDR3 bases: TGTGCCAGCAGCATAAACGACAGGGGGAGATCACCCCTCCACTTT. It yields the protein CASSINDRGRSPLHF.

This chain links TRBV7-9 with TRBJ2-1; TRBD2 matches at 8 bases. This CDR3 has 19 amino acids. V lost 5 bases and J lost 8; bases outside the gene matches: 23. Germline V gene data show CDR1 as SEHNR and CDR2 as FQNEAQ (reference sequence). The CDR3 loop is CASSPFGGGLVSPHHEQFF. CDR3 nucleotides: TGTGCCAGCAGCCCTTTCGGAGGGGGACTAGTATCCCCCCACCATGAGCAGTTCTTC. Supplemented by reference TRBV7-9 and TRBJ2-1, the full variable domain reads DTGVSQNPRHKITKRGQNVTFRCDPISEHNRLYWYRQTLGQGPEFLTYFQNEAQLEKSRLLSDRFSAERPKGSFSTLEIQRTEQGDSAMYLCASSPFGGGLVSPHHEQFFGPGTRLTVL.

V gene TRBV9 combines with J gene TRBJ1-2; 7 bases are a match to TRBD1. The CDR3 is 14 residues long. Germline V gene lookup returns CDR1 SGDLS and CDR2 YYNGEE. V gave up 5 bases and J gave up 2 bases; unmatched junction bases: 6. The CDR3 reads CASSIAGQNYGYTF. The CDR3 DNA reads TGTGCCAGCAGTATAGCGGGACAGAACTATGGCTACACCTTC. Full variable domain (missing parts from reference TRBV9 and TRBJ1-2): DSGVTQTPKHLITATGQRVTLRCSPRSGDLSVYWYQQSLDQGLQFLIQYYNGEERAKGNILERFSAQQFPDLHSELNLSSLELGDSALYFCASSIAGQNYGYTFGSGTRLTVV.

The chain couples TRBV5-8 to TRBJ2-3; 8 bases map to TRBD2. This CDR3 has 17 residues. V shed 1 base, J shed 3 bases, and the junction held 10 bases outside the gene matches. Germline lookup yields CDR1 SGHTS and CDR2 YDEGEE. CDR3 region: CASSLTSGSGGTDTQYF. CDR3 nucleotides: TGTGCCAGCAGCTTGACGAGCGGGAGTGGAGGGACAGATACGCAGTATTTT.

For the CDR3, the DNA is TGTGCCAGCAGCCCTCAGCGGGAGCGGGTTAATGAGCAGTTCTTC. Encoded protein: CASSPQRERVNEQFF. The rearrangement uses TRBV11-2 and TRBJ2-1; 8 nucleotides agree with TRBD2. The germline gives CDR1 SGHAT, CDR2 FQNNGV. The CDR3 totals 15 residues. Losses at the gene ends were 5 bases for V and 7 bases for J; bases not matched to a gene: 10.

Note on this clone: One junction end does not reproduce the germline sequence, and a read error may be involved. This chain connects TRBV7-9 to TRBJ2-1; a weak D match, TRBD2 (5 bases). The CDR3 consists of 17 residues. Germline loops: CDR1 SEHNR, CDR2 FQNEAQ (reference sequence). CDR3 loop: CSSSPLKLGSSYNEQFF. CDR3 bases: TGTTCCAGCAGTCCCTTAAAGTTGGGGAGCTCCTACAATGAGCAGTTCTTC.

This chain joins TRBV28 and TRBJ1-2; 7 nucleotides line up with TRBD1. From germline, CDR1 is MDHEN and CDR2 SYDVKM. V gave up 4 bases and J gave up 8 bases; unmatched junction bases: 10. This CDR3 has 14 amino acids. CDR3 bases: TGTGCCAGCAGTTCCCCCGGGACAGCTAAAGGCTACACCTTC. Its translation is CASSSPGTAKGYTF.

The chain carries TRBV19 and TRBJ1-1; TRBD1 might be the D (6 bases). The CDR3 is 15 residues long. Trimming took off 5 bases at V and 0 bases at J, with 13 bases between the two ends. Germline assignment: CDR1 LNHDA and CDR2 SQIVND (reference sequence). The CDR3 loop reads CASSRPDRMNTEAFF. The CDR3 DNA follows: TGTGCCAGTAGTCGACCAGACAGGATGAACACTGAAGCTTTCTTT. Full variable domain (remainder filled in from reference TRBV19 and TRBJ1-1): DGGITQSPKYLFRKEGQNVTLSCEQNLNHDAMYWYRQDPGQGLRLIYYSQIVNDFQKGDIAEGYSVSREKKESFPLTVTSAQKNPTAFYLCASSRPDRMNTEAFFGQGTRLTVV.